The 18 T cell receptor beta chains below all came from one sample that was sequenced in a study of tissue T cells after allogeneic stem cell transplantation. This table comes from immunoSEQ multiplex PCR, and its TCRdb copy is limited to in-frame clones, with some not included. Among roughly 25,000 clones listed, 91% were seen once. The input for sequencing was blood, taken before transplantation. The receptors stem from a male donor older than 55 who later had graft-versus-host disease after an allogeneic stem cell transplant.

This chain links TRBV5-1 with TRBJ2-1; a possible D gene is TRBD1 (5 bases). V lost 0 bases, J lost 2 bases, and 9 bases lay in between. Germline-derived CDR1 and CDR2 are SGHRS and YFSETQ. CDR3 size: 15 residues. The DNA for the CDR3 is TGCGCCAGCAGCTTGGAGGGGTTCCCCTACAATGAGCAGTTCTTC. It translates to CASSLEGFPYNEQFF.

The chain is built from TRBV27 and TRBJ1-6, with unresolved D. CDR3 length equals 14 residues. CDR1 and CDR2 from the germline V gene are MNHEY and SMNVEV (reference sequence). V gave up 3 bases and J gave up 4 bases, with 7 bases separating them. The CDR3 DNA follows: TGTGCCAGCAGTTTGACGGTTTATAATTCACCCCTCCACTTT. It yields the protein CASSLTVYNSPLHF.

This chain connects TRBV27 to TRBJ1-4; possible D gene TRBD1, 6 bases. Trimming removed 10 bases at V and 8 bases at J, with 20 bases between. Germline V CDR1 and CDR2: MNHEY, SMNVEV (reference sequence). The CDR3 has 14 residues. The CDR3 nucleotides read TGTGCCACTAAAGAAGGGGGGCCGGGAGAAAAACTGTTTTTT. This translates into CATKEGGPGEKLFF. The variable domain in full, completed from reference TRBV27 and TRBJ1-4, reads EAQVTQNPRYLITVTGKKLTVTCSQNMNHEYMSWYRQDPGLGLRQIYYSMNVEVTDKGDVPEGYKVSRKEKRNFPLILESPSPNQTSLYFCATKEGGPGEKLFFGSGTQLSVL.

This chain connects TRBV5-1 to TRBJ2-5; D unresolved. Per the germline V gene, CDR1 is SGHRS and CDR2 is YFSETQ. This CDR3 spans 13 amino acids. With 0 bases removed from V and 5 bases from J, the gap between germline ends came to 8 bases. This CDR3 reads CASSLGLGETQYF. The CDR3 DNA is TGCGCCAGCAGCTTGGGCCTTGGGGAGACCCAGTACTTC.

V gene TRBV5-4 combines with J gene TRBJ2-1, with D possibly being TRBD1 (5 bases). The CDR3 sequence is 16 residues long. Deletions cut 0 bases from V and 4 bases from J, with 14 bases between. Germline-derived CDR1 and CDR2 are SGHNT and YYREEE (reference sequence). The CDR3: CASSLGSAQGYNEQFF. The CDR3 DNA is TGTGCCAGCAGCTTGGGGAGCGCCCAGGGTTACAATGAGCAGTTCTTC.

The chain links TRBV2 to TRBJ1-6; D is unclear. The CDR3 totals 11 residues. In germline, CDR1 is SNHLY, CDR2 FYNNEI. Trimming removed 8 bases from V and 11 bases from J, with 10 bases in between. This CDR3 reads CASGTRAPLHF. The CDR3 DNA reads TGTGCCAGCGGAACACGAGCACCCCTCCACTTT.

This chain connects TRBV18 to TRBJ1-2; 8 positions agree with TRBD1. With V trimmed by 6 bases and J by 6 bases, 6 bases remained unmatched. CDR3 length: 13 residues. From germline, CDR1 is KGHSH and CDR2 LQKENI. The CDR3 DNA reads TGTGCCAGCTCTCCCAACAGGGGGGATGGCTACACCTTC. Its translation: CASSPNRGDGYTF.

Here the CDR3 reads CASSPRQGYNSNYGYTF. DNA of the CDR3: TGTGCCAGCAGTCCCAGACAGGGGTACAACTCTAACTATGGCTACACCTTC. V is TRBV27 and J is TRBJ1-2; 8 bases are a match to TRBD1. The CDR3 is 17 amino acids. Trimming at V came to 5 bases and at J to 0 bases, leaving 11 bases not matched to a gene. CDR1 MNHEY and CDR2 SMNVEV come from the germline V gene (reference sequence).

A few counts support this clone. The chain is built from TRBV2 and TRBJ2-7; 10 bases fit TRBD2. V lost 8 bases and J lost 2; bases outside the gene matches: 18. CDR3 length equals 18 residues. Germline V gene sequence: CDR1 SNHLY, CDR2 FYNNEI. Here the CDR3 reads CASQKSPISLAGTYEQYF. For the CDR3, the DNA is TGTGCCAGCCAGAAGTCCCCCATTTCACTAGCGGGGACCTACGAGCAGTACTTC.

This clone was picked up one time. This chain uses TRBV7-8 with TRBJ1-1, with D tentatively TRBD1 (5 bases). Germline CDR1 SGHVS, CDR2 FQNEAQ. Between the trimmed V and J ends, which lost 0 bases and 10 bases, there was a span of 18 bases. The CDR3 has 15 amino acids. The CDR3 reads CASSLAGELVLGAFF. As DNA, the CDR3 is TGTGCCAGCAGCTTAGCAGGGGAATTGGTCCTAGGAGCTTTCTTT.

This chain links TRBV28 with TRBJ1-1; TRBD1 is a possible D gene (5 bases). The CDR3 covers 14 residues. V was shortened by 5 bases and J by 4 bases, with 14 bases between the two germline ends. Germline V gene sequence: CDR1 MDHEN, CDR2 SYDVKM. DNA for the CDR3: TGTGCCAGCAGTCCCCCGGGACGTTTCACTGAAGCTTTCTTT. This codes for CASSPPGRFTEAFF. The complete variable domain, with remaining parts taken from reference TRBV28 and TRBJ1-1, reads DVKVTQSSRYLVKRTGEKVFLECVQDMDHENMFWYRQDPGLGLRLIYFSYDVKMKEKGDIPEGYSVSREKKERFSLILESASTNQTSMYLCASSPPGRFTEAFFGQGTRLTVV.

The gene calls are TRBV2 and TRBJ2-1; tentatively, D is TRBD1 (5 bases). The CDR3 totals 15 residues. CDR1 and CDR2 from the germline V gene are SNHLY and FYNNEI. V shed 4 bases and J shed 9 bases, with 19 bases lying between them. The CDR3 DNA reads TGTGCCAGCAGTGTGTCCCGCACAGGTGCTACTGAGCAGTTCTTC. It yields the protein CASSVSRTGATEQFF.

The genes are TRBV4-2 and TRBJ2-3; D gene unclear. Germline CDR1 reads LGHNA; CDR2 reads YNFKEQ. Trimming removed 5 bases from V and 6 bases from J, with 12 bases in between. This CDR3 has 13 amino acids. The CDR3 sequence: CASSVSVTDTQYF. In nucleotides, the CDR3 is TGTGCCAGCAGCGTCTCGGTTACGGATACGCAGTATTTT.

V and J are TRBV6-5 and TRBJ1-5; 10 bases align to TRBD1. CDR3 length: 14 residues. The trim removed 8 bases at V and 4 bases at J, leaving 5 bases unmatched. CDR1 and CDR2 (germline): MNHEY, SVGAGI. CDR3 bases: TGTGCCAGCGACCGGGGACAGGGGAATCAGCCCCAGCATTTT. This translates into CASDRGQGNQPQHF.

The rearrangement links TRBV5-4 to TRBJ2-2; no reliable D call. V lost 0 bases, J lost 6 bases, and 18 bases lay in between. The CDR3 totals 17 residues. Looked up from germline, CDR1 is SGHNT and CDR2 is YYREEE (reference sequence). The CDR3: CASSLVARSFGAGELFF. CDR3 in DNA: TGTGCCAGCAGCTTGGTAGCCAGATCGTTTGGCGCCGGGGAGCTGTTTTTT.

The chain couples TRBV6-2 or TRBV6-3 to TRBJ1-2, with 7 bases matching TRBD1. V was pared by 2 bases and J by 2 bases, with 2 bases of the junction left unmatched. Per the germline V gene, CDR1 is MNHEY and CDR2 is SVGEGT. The CDR3 extends over 14 amino acids. CDR3 sequence: CASSYIQGNYGYTF. The DNA for the CDR3 is TGTGCCAGCAGTTACATACAGGGGAACTATGGCTACACCTTC.

This rearrangement joins TRBV7-2 to TRBJ2-7; 8 bases are shared with TRBD1. Unmatched junction bases numbered 6, after V lost 2 bases and J lost 0 bases. Germline assignment: CDR1 SGHTA and CDR2 FQGNSA. This CDR3 has 16 residues. CDR3 DNA sequence: TGTGCCAGCAGCTTAATGACAGGGGCCACCTCCTACGAGCAGTACTTC. Translation: CASSLMTGATSYEQYF.

The chain combines TRBV4-1 with TRBJ2-3; D may be TRBD2 (5 bases). This CDR3 contains 17 residues. CDR1 and CDR2 from the germline V gene are MGHRA and YSYEKL. V was clipped by 0 bases and J by 2 bases, with 15 bases between them. CDR3 sequence reads: CASSQDERLSFTDTQYF. The CDR3 DNA reads as TGCGCCAGCAGCCAAGACGAAAGACTATCCTTCACAGATACGCAGTATTTT.